A single sample is the source of the 30 T cell receptor beta chains below, sequenced in a study of cytomegalovirus exposure and HLA in healthy donors. TCRdb's table, derived via immunoSEQ multiplex PCR, lists solely in-frame clones and lacks some. This sample yields 130,000 or so clones, of which about 88% are seen a single time; approximately 1.2% belongs to the top ten. Input material: PBMCs. The receptor source for this set is a woman younger than 35 in good health and CMV-seronegative.

The chain recombines TRBV15 with TRBJ2-1; 7 nucleotides match TRBD1. The CDR3 sequence is 17 residues long. V shed 0 bases and J 6 bases; nucleotides not matched to a gene: 11. CDR1 and CDR2 from the germline V gene are LNHNV and YYDKDF (reference sequence). CDR3 nucleotide sequence: TGTGCCACCAGCAGAGATCCGGGACAGTACCCATCCAATGAGCAGTTCTTC. Amino acid sequence: CATSRDPGQYPSNEQFF.

This clone was seen a single time. The gene calls are TRBV5-1 and TRBJ2-7; possible D gene TRBD2, 6 bases. Germline V gene sequence: CDR1 SGHRS, CDR2 YFSETQ. V lost 4 bases, J lost 0 bases, and 14 bases lay in between. This CDR3 is built from 15 residues. The CDR3 reads CASSIRDWTSYEQYF. The CDR3 region has the DNA TGCGCCAGCAGCATCCGGGACTGGACCTCCTACGAGCAGTACTTC.

V usage is TRBV7-3 and J usage is TRBJ1-1; D is perhaps TRBD1 (5 bases). The CDR3 has 14 residues. Germline-derived CDR1 and CDR2 are SGHTA and FQGTGA. Deletions cut 2 bases from V and 1 base from J, with 8 bases between. DNA for the CDR3: TGTGCCAGCAGCTTACGGGGGACGAACACTGAAGCTTTCTTT. It codes for CASSLRGTNTEAFF. The full variable domain, completed using reference TRBV7-3 and TRBJ1-1, is GAGVSQTPSNKVTEKGKYVELRCDPISGHTALYWYRQSLGQGPEFLIYFQGTGAADDSGLPNDRFFAVRPEGSVSTLKIQRTERGDSAVYLCASSLRGTNTEAFFGQGTRLTVV.

The chain links TRBV11-2 to TRBJ2-1, with TRBD2 matching 9 bases. CDR1 and CDR2 from the germline V gene are SGHAT and FQNNGV. This CDR3 is 14 amino acids long. The trim removed 7 bases at V and 8 bases at J, leaving 9 bases unmatched. CDR3 coding DNA: TGTGCCAGCACCTGGCGGGGGGGCACAGATGAGCAGTTCTTC. Amino acid sequence: CASTWRGGTDEQFF.

This chain uses TRBV2 with TRBJ1-5, with a tentative D call TRBD1 (6 bases). The germline V and J ends were trimmed by 6 bases and 0 bases, with 12 bases remaining between them. The CDR3 spans 15 residues. Germline V gene lookup returns CDR1 SNHLY and CDR2 FYNNEI. The CDR3 sequence is CASSYGQLSNQPQHF. The CDR3 DNA follows: TGTGCCAGCAGCTACGGACAGCTTAGCAATCAGCCCCAGCATTTT.

The rearrangement links TRBV2 to TRBJ1-2, with D possibly matching TRBD1 (5 bases). Germline CDR1 SNHLY, CDR2 FYNNEI. CDR3 length: 12 residues. The ends were cut back, 7 bases at V and 0 bases at J, with 6 bases in the middle. CDR3 coding DNA: TGTGCCAGCATACAGGCTAACTATGGCTACACCTTC. Translating it yields CASIQANYGYTF. Full variable domain (outside the CDR3, taken from reference TRBV2 and TRBJ1-2): EPEVTQTPSHQVTQMGQEVILRCVPISNHLYFYWYRQILGQKVEFLVSFYNNEISEKSEIFDDQFSVERPDGSNFTLKIRSTKLEDSAMYFCASIQANYGYTFGSGTRLTVV.

This sequence joins TRBV7-8 and TRBJ2-5; no reliable D call. Between the trimmed V and J ends, which lost 7 bases and 0 bases, there was a span of 15 bases. The CDR3 consists of 15 residues. The germline V gene has CDR1 SGHVS and CDR2 FQNEAQ. The CDR3 DNA reads TGTGCCAGCACCCGAAGCAGGCCCAACCAAGAGACCCAGTACTTC. It translates to CASTRSRPNQETQYF. Variable domain in full (rest from reference TRBV7-8 and TRBJ2-5): GAGVSQSPRYKVAKRGQDVALRCDPISGHVSLFWYQQALGQGPEFLTYFQNEAQLDKSGLPSDRFFAERPEGSVSTLKIQRTQQEDSAVYLCASTRSRPNQETQYFGPGTRLLVL.

Concerning this clone itself: This sample also contains other DNA sequences that code for the same CDR3. The CDR3 loop reads CASSYSGGNTEAFF. The CDR3 DNA is TGTGCCAGCAGTTACTCCGGAGGAAACACTGAAGCTTTCTTT. This sequence joins TRBV6-5 and TRBJ1-1; D gene ambiguous. Germline CDR1 is MNHEY and CDR2 is SVGAGI. V was trimmed by 0 bases and J by 2 bases, leaving 7 bases between them. This CDR3 spans 14 amino acids.

This chain links TRBV25-1 with TRBJ2-7; 7 bases are a match to TRBD1. Germline V CDR1 and CDR2: MGHDK, SYGVNS. J was trimmed by 5 bases and V by 4 bases; bases with no gene match: 8. This CDR3 has 14 amino acids. The CDR3 coding sequence is TGTGCCAGCAGTGTAAGACAGGGATATGACGAGCAGTACTTC. Amino acids: CASSVRQGYDEQYF.

This rearrangement joins TRBV4-1 to TRBJ2-7, with a weak D call TRBD1 (6 bases). Trimming left V 4 bases short and J 6 bases short, with 16 bases between. The CDR3 totals 14 residues. Germline CDR1 reads MGHRA; CDR2 reads YSYEKL. The CDR3 bases are TGCGCCAGCAGCCTCGGGGAACAGGGCCGCGAGCAGTACTTC. It translates to CASSLGEQGREQYF.

The V call is TRBV6-6, the J call TRBJ1-2; 7 bases match TRBD1. Germline loops: CDR1 MNHNY, CDR2 SVGAGI (reference sequence). The V gene end was trimmed by 2 bases and the J gene end by 0 bases; junction bases not matched to a gene: 3. The CDR3 sequence is 15 residues long. The CDR3 is CASSYGGTANYGYTF. For the CDR3, the DNA is TGTGCCAGCAGTTACGGCGGGACAGCTAACTATGGCTACACCTTC.

The table lists this clone with a count of one. The DNA of the CDR3 is TGTGCCAGCTCACCTAGGAACGGCGGCGGGGAGCTGTTTTTT. Translating it yields CASSPRNGGGELFF. The V call is TRBV18, the J call TRBJ2-2, with D uncertain. With 3 bases removed from V and 7 bases from J, the gap between germline ends came to 12 bases. Per germline, CDR1 KGHSH and CDR2 LQKENI. The CDR3 is 14 amino acids.

The rearrangement uses TRBV27 and TRBJ1-1; no clear D gene. Trimming removed 0 bases at V and 7 bases at J, with 15 bases between. CDR3 length: 15 residues. Germline assignment: CDR1 MNHEY and CDR2 SMNVEV (reference sequence). The CDR3 DNA is TGTGCCAGCAGTTTATCGAGCGGACCCATCGTTGAAGCTTTCTTT. This sequence encodes CASSLSSGPIVEAFF.

The gene calls are TRBV11-2 and TRBJ1-1; D is ambiguous. V was shortened by 4 bases and J by 5 bases, with 8 bases between the two germline ends. The CDR3 is 12 residues long. From germline, CDR1 is SGHAT and CDR2 FQNNGV. The DNA for the CDR3 is TGTGCCAGCAGCTCAGCGGGGACTGAAGCTTTCTTT. Its protein is CASSSAGTEAFF.

The rearrangement joins TRBV10-2 to TRBJ2-7; tentative D call: TRBD2 (5 bases). V was trimmed by 3 bases and J by 2 bases, leaving 11 bases between them. This CDR3 comprises 14 residues. Germline V gene data show CDR1 as WSHSY and CDR2 as SAAADI. The CDR3 reads CASSELWRAYEQYF. DNA for the CDR3: TGCGCCAGCAGTGAACTCTGGCGGGCCTACGAGCAGTACTTC.

This rearrangement joins TRBV7-8 to TRBJ1-3, with D possibly being TRBD1 (6 bases). This CDR3 is built from 18 residues. The V end was cut by 2 bases, the J end by 0 bases, with 17 bases between. Germline V gene lookup returns CDR1 SGHVS and CDR2 FQNEAQ. CDR3 nucleotides: TGTGCCAGCAGCTTACTCGGGTCAGGGGATTACTCTGGAAACACCATATATTTT. Protein: CASSLLGSGDYSGNTIYF.

This rearrangement joins TRBV7-6 to TRBJ2-3, with D perhaps TRBD1 (6 bases). CDR1 SGHVS and CDR2 FNYEAQ come from the germline V gene. The CDR3 length is 18 residues. Trimming removed 4 bases at V and 3 bases at J, with 23 bases between. CDR3 in amino acids: CASSSPASTGQDTDTQYF. In DNA form, the CDR3 reads TGTGCCAGCAGCTCCCCTGCCTCAACAGGGCAAGATACAGATACGCAGTATTTT. Complete variable domain (other parts from reference TRBV7-6 and TRBJ2-3): GAGVSQSPRYKVTKRGQDVALRCDPISGHVSLYWYRQALGQGPEFLTYFNYEAQQDKSGLPNDRFSAERPEGSISTLTIQRTEQRDSAMYRCASSSPASTGQDTDTQYFGPGTRLTVL.

This chain uses TRBV18 with TRBJ2-5; 10 bases fit TRBD1. CDR1 is KGHSH, CDR2 LQKENI, per germline. The V gene end was trimmed by 3 bases and the J gene end by 5 bases; junction bases not matched to a gene: 3. The CDR3 consists of 14 residues. This CDR3 is CASSPGQGKETQYF. The CDR3 coding sequence is TGTGCCAGCTCACCGGGACAGGGGAAGGAGACCCAGTACTTC.

The chain employs TRBV18 and TRBJ1-5, with 7 nucleotides matching TRBD1. CDR1 is KGHSH, CDR2 LQKENI, per germline. V gave up 6 bases and J gave up 9 bases; unmatched junction bases: 11. The CDR3 runs 14 residues. The chain's CDR3 is CASSRTDRVRPQHF. The CDR3 DNA follows: TGTGCCAGCTCCCGAACCGACAGGGTACGGCCCCAGCATTTT.

In this sample, this clone turned up a few times. The rearrangement joins TRBV27 to TRBJ1-6, with TRBD1 matching over 10 bases. Germline V gives CDR1 MNHEY, CDR2 SMNVEV (reference sequence). There are 14 residues in the CDR3. The V gene end was trimmed by 4 bases and the J gene end by 10 bases; junction bases not matched to a gene: 4. The CDR3 nucleotides read TGTGCCAGCAGTTCCGGGACAGGGGTATCACCCCTCCACTTT. It yields the protein CASSSGTGVSPLHF.

This clone appeared a single time. The rearrangement links TRBV7-2 to TRBJ1-2; D gene uncertain. Germline-derived CDR1 and CDR2 are SGHTA and FQGNSA. The CDR3 extends over 13 amino acids. V was shortened by 1 base and J by 4 bases, with 7 bases between the two germline ends. CDR3 protein: CASSLDSIYGYTF. In DNA, the CDR3 is TGTGCCAGCAGCTTAGACAGCATCTATGGCTACACCTTC.

This chain joins TRBV5-1 and TRBJ2-3; D perhaps matches TRBD1 (5 bases). Looked up from germline, CDR1 is SGHRS and CDR2 is YFSETQ. The CDR3 contains 16 residues. V was pared by 2 bases and J by 6 bases, with 19 bases between. The CDR3 loop reads CASSLAWGGARDTQYF. In DNA form, the CDR3 reads TGCGCCAGCAGCTTAGCCTGGGGTGGGGCACGGGATACGCAGTATTTT.

Note on this clone: A read error may account for a junction end that differs from germline. The rearrangement links TRBV7-7 to TRBJ1-4; D not resolved. Per germline, CDR1 SSHAT and CDR2 FNYEAQ (reference sequence). CDR3 length: 15 amino acids. The chain's CDR3 is CASSLAPGDNEKLFF. In DNA, the CDR3 is TGTGCTAGCAGCTTAGCGCCCGGGGATAATGAAAAACTGTTTTTT.

This clone appeared a single time. The CDR3 bases are TGCGCCAGCAGCTTGGCCGGTACAGGACCTTATGGCTACACCTTC. Protein sequence: CASSLAGTGPYGYTF. The rearrangement links TRBV5-1 to TRBJ1-2; TRBD1 is a possible D gene (5 bases). V lost 0 bases to trimming and J lost 5 bases, with 14 bases between them. CDR1 and CDR2 (germline): SGHRS, YFSETQ. The CDR3 consists of 15 residues.

The rearrangement uses TRBV29-1 and TRBJ2-2; 9 bases agree with TRBD1. The V and J ends lost 7 bases and 5 bases, in that order; junction bases with no gene match: 11. Looked up from germline, CDR1 is SQVTM and CDR2 is ANQGSEA. The length of the CDR3 is 15 residues. CDR3 coding DNA: TGCAGCGCCTGGGGGGGACAGGGAAGAACCGGGGAGCTGTTTTTT. Protein: CSAWGGQGRTGELFF.

This clone turned up a few times. The chain couples TRBV6-1 to TRBJ2-1, with D perhaps TRBD2 (6 bases). With 0 bases removed from V and 0 bases from J, the gap between germline ends came to 6 bases. The CDR3 is 15 amino acids. Germline-derived CDR1 and CDR2 are MNHNS and SASEGT. CDR3 in amino acids: CASSEAGGSYNEQFF. The CDR3 region has the DNA TGTGCCAGCAGTGAAGCGGGGGGCTCCTACAATGAGCAGTTCTTC.

This chain links TRBV5-8 with TRBJ1-4; TRBD1 matches 9 bases. The CDR3 sequence is 16 residues long. Germline V CDR1 and CDR2: SGHTS, YDEGEE. V gave up 3 bases and J gave up 8 bases; unmatched junction bases: 11. Here the CDR3 reads CASSSQGAQGREKLFF. For the CDR3, the DNA is TGTGCCAGCAGCTCACAGGGGGCCCAAGGAAGAGAAAAACTGTTTTTT.

The chain has TRBV5-1 and TRBJ1-2; 8 bases are a match to TRBD1. This CDR3 is built from 19 residues. Germline-derived CDR1 and CDR2 are SGHRS and YFSETQ. The ends lost 2 bases at V and 2 bases at J; junction bases unmatched: 17. The chain's CDR3 is CASSFPYPGRQGINYGYTF. DNA for the CDR3: TGCGCCAGCAGCTTCCCCTACCCCGGGCGACAGGGGATCAACTATGGCTACACCTTC.

V gene TRBV6-4 combines with J gene TRBJ1-6; TRBD1 agrees at 7 bases. Germline V gene data show CDR1 as MRHNA and CDR2 as SNTAGT. The CDR3 is 14 amino acids. J was trimmed by 8 bases and V by 3 bases; bases with no gene match: 4. The CDR3 spells CASSETGPYSPLHF. CDR3 sequence (DNA): TGTGCCAGCAGTGAGACAGGGCCATATTCACCCCTCCACTTT.

This clone was counted only a few times. The rearrangement joins TRBV6-6 to TRBJ2-3; D is uncertain. Germline values: CDR1 MNHNY, CDR2 SVGAGI (reference sequence). The CDR3 contains 12 residues. Trimming took off 4 bases at V and 0 bases at J, with 2 bases between the two ends. The CDR3: CASSSSTDTQYF. As DNA, the CDR3 is TGTGCCAGCAGTTCTAGCACAGATACGCAGTATTTT.